The rows below give T cell receptor beta chains drawn from one sample of a study of OX40 agonist ivuxolimab in advanced cancers. Assay: immunoSEQ multiplex PCR; the TCRdb copy retains only in-frame clones and omits some. The table lists roughly 67,000 clones, roughly 80% of them singletons. Sequences were derived from CD4+ or CD8+ T cells sorted from blood, sampled in a trial of the OX40 agonist ivuxolimab. Every receptor here comes from an adult with an advanced solid tumor such as melanoma, head and neck, liver or kidney cancer. Both conserved end residues are part of each CDR3. The order of the fields is D gene, J gene, V gene, clone size, CDR3 length, CDR3 protein, CDR3 DNA. A D gene is named only where the DNA matches it firmly. Clone size appears in some rows only: once, few, many, or a class for an expanded clone.

NA	TRBJ2-3	TRBV19	NA	13	CASRDGSTDTQYF	TGTGCCAGTAGGGACGGTAGTACTGATACGCAGTATTTT
NA	TRBJ2-5	TRBV5-1	few	15	CASSWAVGASDGQYF	TGCGCCAGCAGCTGGGCCGTCGGAGCGTCCGATGGCCAGTACTTC
NA	TRBJ2-7	TRBV11-2	NA	13	CASRHPTRYEQYF	TGTGCCAGCAGGCACCCGACTCGCTACGAGCAGTACTTC
NA	TRBJ2-7	TRBV20-1	few	11	CSARPAYEQYF	TGCAGTGCCCGACCCGCGTACGAGCAGTACTTC
NA	TRBJ2-3	TRBV29-1	once	13	CSVDKSFTDTQYF	TGCAGCGTTGATAAATCCTTCACAGATACGCAGTATTTT
TRBD1	TRBJ1-4	TRBV4-3	NA	16	CASSQGENRGDEKLFF	TGCGCCAGCAGCCAAGGAGAGAACAGGGGGGATGAAAAACTGTTTTTT
TRBD1	TRBJ1-5	TRBV7-2	NA	17	CASSFGTGTWSNQPQHF	TGTGCCAGCAGCTTTGGGACAGGGACCTGGAGCAATCAGCCCCAGCATTTT
NA	TRBJ1-3	TRBV2	NA	15	CASRKTQGTGNTIYF	TGTGCCAGCAGAAAGACTCAGGGAACTGGAAACACCATATATTTT
NA	TRBJ1-1	TRBV27	NA	14	CASSFIEGSGEAFF	TGTGCCAGCAGTTTCATAGAAGGGTCAGGTGAGGCTTTCTTT
NA	TRBJ2-3	TRBV20-1	NA	11	CSAGSTDTQYF	TGCAGTGCCGGTAGCACAGATACGCAGTATTTT
NA	TRBJ1-1	TRBV28	NA	14	CASSLAQGGTEAFF	TGTGCCAGCAGTTTGGCGCAGGGAGGAACTGAAGCTTTCTTT
NA	TRBJ2-1	TRBV30	few	14	CAWSKRPSYNEQFF	TGTGCCTGGAGTAAGCGCCCCTCCTACAATGAGCAGTTCTTC
NA	TRBJ2-7	TRBV27	NA	13	CASSLDRSYEQYF	TGTGCCAGCAGTTTAGACAGATCCTACGAGCAGTACTTC
TRBD2	TRBJ2-1	TRBV5-1	NA	15	CASSLGLAGGNEQFF	TGCGCCAGCAGCTTGGGGCTAGCGGGAGGCAATGAGCAGTTCTTC
NA	TRBJ1-4	TRBV5-1	NA	14	CASSLAMGPDKLFF	TGCGCCAGCAGCTTGGCCATGGGGCCGGACAAACTGTTTTTT
TRBD1	TRBJ1-5	TRBV29-1	NA	13	CSVQGQNNQPQHF	TGCAGCGTCCAGGGACAGAACAATCAGCCCCAGCATTTT
NA	TRBJ1-2	TRBV25-1	NA	12	CASSSAGNGYTF	TGTGCCAGCAGTTCCGCTGGCAATGGCTACACCTTC
NA	TRBJ1-2	TRBV5-6	NA	12	CASSSWGSGYTF	TGTGCCAGCTCCTCATGGGGGAGTGGCTACACCTTC
NA	TRBJ1-1	TRBV10-3	NA	13	CAIRGRQNTEAFF	TGTGCCATCAGGGGACGGCAGAACACTGAAGCTTTCTTT